Listed below are T cell receptor beta chains from one sample, sequenced in a study of OX40 agonist ivuxolimab in advanced cancers. Libraries were prepared by immunoSEQ multiplex PCR; TCRdb keeps only in-frame clonotypes and omits some of them. The sample holds fewer than 70,000 clones, less than 95% seen once. The sequencing used CD4+ or CD8+ T cells sorted from blood, collected in a trial of the OX40 agonist ivuxolimab. The receptor source for this set is an adult with an advanced solid tumor such as melanoma, head and neck, liver or kidney cancer. CDR3s include the opening cysteine and the closing phenylalanine or tryptophan. Fields, in order: V gene, J gene, D gene, clone size, CDR3 length, CDR3 DNA, CDR3 protein. The D gene is left open where the match is weak. For some rows the clone size is stated as once, few or many, or as a class when expanded; others skip it.

TRBV10-1,TRBJ2-7,-,-,16,TGCGCCAGCAGTGACCCGAAGAGCGGGCGCTCCTACGAGCAGTACTTC,CASSDPKSGRSYEQYF
TRBV4-2,TRBJ2-7,-,-,15,TGTGCCAGCAGCTTGGCCAGAGGGCCAGCCTACGAGCAGTACTTC,CASSLARGPAYEQYF
TRBV7-9,TRBJ1-1,TRBD1,-,16,TGTGCCAGCAGCCATCGGACAGGGACGATGAACACTGAAGCTTTCTTT,CASSHRTGTMNTEAFF
TRBV5-6,TRBJ2-7,-,-,12,TGTGCCAGCAGCTTGGTGAGGAACGAGCAGTACTTC,CASSLVRNEQYF
TRBV27,TRBJ1-2,-,-,16,TGTGCCAGCAGTGCCAGATCGGACGGAACTAACTATGGCTACACCTTC,CASSARSDGTNYGYTF
TRBV6-1,TRBJ2-7,-,-,13,TGTGCCAGCAGTGAAAGCAGTTACTACGAGCAGTACTTC,CASSESSYYEQYF
TRBV4-1,TRBJ2-1,TRBD2,-,19,TGCGCCAGCAGCCAAGATCCCAGGACTAGCGGGAGGCCCTACAATGAGCAGTTCTTC,CASSQDPRTSGRPYNEQFF
TRBV7-9,TRBJ2-1,-,-,14,TGTGCCAGCAGCACCCCGGGGACGGACAATGAGCAGTTCTTC,CASSTPGTDNEQFF
TRBV5-1,TRBJ2-7,TRBD1,-,14,TGCGCCAGCACCGAAGACAGGGTCGAAGACGAGCAGTACTTC,CASTEDRVEDEQYF
TRBV28,TRBJ2-7,TRBD1,once,15,TGTGCCAGCAGCAAGACAGGGTACCCCACCTACGAGCAGTACTTC,CASSKTGYPTYEQYF
TRBV25-1,TRBJ2-5,-,-,12,TGTGCCAGCAGTGCCGGCCGGGAGACCCAGTACTTC,CASSAGRETQYF
TRBV29-1,TRBJ1-2,TRBD1,-,13,TGCAGCGTAACGGACAGGGAAAACTATGGCTACACCTTC,CSVTDRENYGYTF
TRBV5-1,TRBJ2-7,-,-,15,TGCGCCAGCAGCCAGGTAGCGCTGGAAGGCGACGAGCAGTACTTC,CASSQVALEGDEQYF
TRBV19,TRBJ1-1,-,-,14,TGTGCCAGTAGTTGGGGGGGGGATAACACTGAAGCTTTCTTT,CASSWGGDNTEAFF
TRBV27,TRBJ2-1,-,few,15,TGTGCCAGCAGTTTAGAAGAGGGTTTAGGTAATGAGCAGTTCTTC,CASSLEEGLGNEQFF
TRBV6-5,TRBJ1-1,-,-,12,TGTGCCAGCAGTTACTCTAACACTGAAGCTTTCTTT,CASSYSNTEAFF
TRBV4-1,TRBJ2-7,-,-,17,TGCGCCAGCAGCCAAGTGTACGGCTCCTTTAGCTCCTACGAGCAGTACTTC,CASSQVYGSFSSYEQYF